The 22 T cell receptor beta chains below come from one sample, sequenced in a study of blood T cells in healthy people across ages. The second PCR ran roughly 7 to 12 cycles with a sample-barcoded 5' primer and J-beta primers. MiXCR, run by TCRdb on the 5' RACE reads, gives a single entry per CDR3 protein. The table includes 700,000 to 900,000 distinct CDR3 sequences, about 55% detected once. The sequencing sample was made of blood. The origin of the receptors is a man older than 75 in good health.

CDR3 nucleotides: TGTGCCAGCAGCTACCCGGGACAGGGGGCCTATGGCTACACCTTC. It is translated as CASSYPGQGAYGYTF. This rearrangement joins TRBV7-9 to TRBJ1-2, with 12 bases matching TRBD1. Trimming removed 4 bases from V and 4 bases from J; junction bases left unmatched: 4. In germline, CDR1 is SEHNR, CDR2 FQNEAQ (reference sequence). The CDR3 covers 15 residues.

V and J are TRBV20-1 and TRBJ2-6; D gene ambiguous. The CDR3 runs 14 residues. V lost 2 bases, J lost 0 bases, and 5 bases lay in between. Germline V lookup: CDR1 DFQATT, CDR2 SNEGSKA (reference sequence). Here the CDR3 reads CSARKPSGANVLTF. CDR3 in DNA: TGCAGTGCTAGAAAGCCCTCTGGGGCCAACGTCCTGACTTTC.

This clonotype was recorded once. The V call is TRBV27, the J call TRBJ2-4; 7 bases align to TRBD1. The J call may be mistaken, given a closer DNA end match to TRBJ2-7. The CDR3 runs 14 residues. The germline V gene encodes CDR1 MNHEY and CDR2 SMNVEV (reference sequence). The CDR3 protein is CASSLGTVRYEQYF. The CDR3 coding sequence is TGTGCCAGCAGCCTCGGGACAGTCCGCTACGAGCAGTACTTC.

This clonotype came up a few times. The chain's CDR3 is CASSILPGTDYYNEQFF. The CDR3 DNA is TGCGCCAGCAGCATACTACCCGGGACTGACTACTACAATGAGCAGTTCTTC. The chain combines TRBV5-1 with TRBJ2-1; perhaps TRBD2 as D (6 bases). Germline lookup yields CDR1 SGHRS and CDR2 YFSETQ. The V gene lost 4 bases and the J gene lost 3 bases, with 20 bases spanning the gap. The CDR3 sequence is 17 residues long.

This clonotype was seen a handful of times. The CDR3 sequence: CASSLETLAKNIQYF. CDR3 sequence (DNA): TGTGCCAGCAGCTTAGAGACTCTAGCCAAAAACATTCAGTACTTC. The rearrangement links TRBV7-9 to TRBJ2-4; the D is unclear. The V gene lost 1 base and the J gene lost 0 bases, with 7 bases spanning the gap. The CDR3 is 15 amino acids. Germline values: CDR1 SEHNR, CDR2 FQNEAQ (reference sequence).

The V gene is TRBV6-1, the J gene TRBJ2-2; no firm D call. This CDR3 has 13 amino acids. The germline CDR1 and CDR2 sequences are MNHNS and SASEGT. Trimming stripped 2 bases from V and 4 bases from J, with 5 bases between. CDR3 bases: TGTGCCAGCAGTGAATACCGCACCGGGGAGCTGTTTTTT. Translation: CASSEYRTGELFF.

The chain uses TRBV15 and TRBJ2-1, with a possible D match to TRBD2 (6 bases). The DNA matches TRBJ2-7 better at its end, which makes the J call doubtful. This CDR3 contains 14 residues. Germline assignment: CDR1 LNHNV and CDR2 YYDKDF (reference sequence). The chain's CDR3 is CATSGGTIRNEQYF. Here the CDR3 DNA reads TGTGCCACCAGCGGAGGGACCATACGCAATGAGCAGTACTTC.

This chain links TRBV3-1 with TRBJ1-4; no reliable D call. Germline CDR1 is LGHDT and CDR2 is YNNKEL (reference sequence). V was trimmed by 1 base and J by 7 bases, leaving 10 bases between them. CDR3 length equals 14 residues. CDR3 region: CASSQAAVGEKLFF. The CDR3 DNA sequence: TGTGCCAGCAGCCAAGCGGCGGTGGGTGAAAAACTGTTTTTT.

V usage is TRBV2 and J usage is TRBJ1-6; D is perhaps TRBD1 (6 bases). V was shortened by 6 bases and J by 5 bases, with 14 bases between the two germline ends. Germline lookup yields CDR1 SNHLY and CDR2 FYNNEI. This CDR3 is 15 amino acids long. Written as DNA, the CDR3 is TGTGCCAGCAGCGAAAGGGGACACCATAATTCACCCCTCCACTTT. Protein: CASSERGHHNSPLHF.

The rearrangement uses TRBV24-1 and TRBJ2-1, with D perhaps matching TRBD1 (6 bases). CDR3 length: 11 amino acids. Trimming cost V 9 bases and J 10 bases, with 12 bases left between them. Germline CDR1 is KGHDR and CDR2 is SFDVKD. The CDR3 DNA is TGTGCCACCTCTGGGGGCTGGGAGCAGTTCTTC. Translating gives CATSGGWEQFF.

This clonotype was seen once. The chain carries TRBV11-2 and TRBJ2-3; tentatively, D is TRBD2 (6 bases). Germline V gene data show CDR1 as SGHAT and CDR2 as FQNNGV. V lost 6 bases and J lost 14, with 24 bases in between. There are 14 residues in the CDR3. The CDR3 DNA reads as TGTGCCAGCAGGGGACCGGGAGAATGGAGAGACGCGTATTTT. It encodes CASRGPGEWRDAYF.

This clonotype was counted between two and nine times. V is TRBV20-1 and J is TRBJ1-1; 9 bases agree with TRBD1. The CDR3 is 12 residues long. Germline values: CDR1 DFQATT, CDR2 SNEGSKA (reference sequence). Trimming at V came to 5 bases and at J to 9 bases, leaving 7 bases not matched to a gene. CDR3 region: CSAPQGADKAFF. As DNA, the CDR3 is TGCAGTGCTCCACAGGGGGCGGATAAAGCTTTCTTT.

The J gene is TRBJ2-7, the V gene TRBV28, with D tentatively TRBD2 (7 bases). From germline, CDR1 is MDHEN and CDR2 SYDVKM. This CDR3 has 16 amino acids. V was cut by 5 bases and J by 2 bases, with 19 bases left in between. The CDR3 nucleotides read TGTGCCAGCAGTCCCGTGGGTTGGGGGGGCACCTACGAGCAGTACTTC. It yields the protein CASSPVGWGGTYEQYF.

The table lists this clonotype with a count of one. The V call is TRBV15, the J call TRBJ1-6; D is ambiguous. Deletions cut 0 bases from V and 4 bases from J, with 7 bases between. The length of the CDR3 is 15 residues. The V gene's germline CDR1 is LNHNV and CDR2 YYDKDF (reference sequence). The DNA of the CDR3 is TGTGCCACCAGCAGAGAGACGGATTATAATTCACCCCTCCACTTT. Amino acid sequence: CATSRETDYNSPLHF.

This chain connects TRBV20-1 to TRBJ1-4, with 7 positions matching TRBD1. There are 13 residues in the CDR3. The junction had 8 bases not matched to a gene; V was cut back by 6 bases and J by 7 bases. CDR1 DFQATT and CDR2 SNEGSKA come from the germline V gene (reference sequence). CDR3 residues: CSAQKGASEKLFF. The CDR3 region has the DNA TGCAGTGCCCAGAAGGGGGCGAGTGAAAAACTGTTTTTT.

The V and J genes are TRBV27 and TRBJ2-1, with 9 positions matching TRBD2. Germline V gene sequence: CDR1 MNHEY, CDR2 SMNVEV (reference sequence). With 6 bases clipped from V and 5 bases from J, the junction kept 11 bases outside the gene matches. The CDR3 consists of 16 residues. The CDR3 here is CASRELAGNSDNEQFF. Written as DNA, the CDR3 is TGTGCCAGCAGGGAGCTAGCGGGAAACTCGGACAATGAGCAGTTCTTC.

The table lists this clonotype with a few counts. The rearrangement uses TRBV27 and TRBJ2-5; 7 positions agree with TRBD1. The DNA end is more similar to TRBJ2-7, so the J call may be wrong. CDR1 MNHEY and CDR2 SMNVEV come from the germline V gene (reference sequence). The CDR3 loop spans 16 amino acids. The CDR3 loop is CASSLSTGTELYEQYF. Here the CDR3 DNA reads TGTGCCAGCAGTTTATCGACAGGGACAGAGCTATACGAGCAGTACTTC.

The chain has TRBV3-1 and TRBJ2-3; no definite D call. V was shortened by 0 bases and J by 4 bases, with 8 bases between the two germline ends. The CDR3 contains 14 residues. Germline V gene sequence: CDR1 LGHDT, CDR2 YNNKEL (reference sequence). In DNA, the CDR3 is TGTGCCAGCAGCCAAGAACTAAGCCCAGATACGCAGTATTTT. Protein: CASSQELSPDTQYF.

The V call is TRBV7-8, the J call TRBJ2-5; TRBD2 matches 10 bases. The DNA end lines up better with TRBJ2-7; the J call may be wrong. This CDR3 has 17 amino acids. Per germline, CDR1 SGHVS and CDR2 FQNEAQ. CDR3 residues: CASSKVASGRGVDEQYF. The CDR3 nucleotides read TGTGCCAGCAGCAAAGTTGCTAGCGGGAGAGGTGTTGACGAGCAGTACTTC.

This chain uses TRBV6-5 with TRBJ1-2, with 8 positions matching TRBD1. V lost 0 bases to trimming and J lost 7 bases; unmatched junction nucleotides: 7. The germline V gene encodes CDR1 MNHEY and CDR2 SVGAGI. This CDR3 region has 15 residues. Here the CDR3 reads CASSYSGTGSSGYTF. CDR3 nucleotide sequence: TGTGCCAGCAGTTACTCCGGGACAGGATCTTCTGGCTACACCTTC.

In DNA form, the CDR3 reads TGTGCCAGCACCGCCAGCGGAAGGAGTCTCGATGAGCAGTTCTTC. Its translation is CASTASGRSLDEQFF. The chain joins TRBV12-3 or TRBV12-4 to TRBJ2-1, with D possibly TRBD2 on 5 matching bases. Trimming removed 7 bases at V and 8 bases at J, with 21 bases between. The CDR3 runs 15 residues.

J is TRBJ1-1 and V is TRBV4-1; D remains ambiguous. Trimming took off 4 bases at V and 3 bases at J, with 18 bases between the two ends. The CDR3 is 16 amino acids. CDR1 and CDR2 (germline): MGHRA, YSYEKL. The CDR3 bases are TGCGCCAGCAGCCTAAACACCCAGGCAGCCCACACTGAAGCTTTCTTT. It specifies CASSLNTQAAHTEAFF.